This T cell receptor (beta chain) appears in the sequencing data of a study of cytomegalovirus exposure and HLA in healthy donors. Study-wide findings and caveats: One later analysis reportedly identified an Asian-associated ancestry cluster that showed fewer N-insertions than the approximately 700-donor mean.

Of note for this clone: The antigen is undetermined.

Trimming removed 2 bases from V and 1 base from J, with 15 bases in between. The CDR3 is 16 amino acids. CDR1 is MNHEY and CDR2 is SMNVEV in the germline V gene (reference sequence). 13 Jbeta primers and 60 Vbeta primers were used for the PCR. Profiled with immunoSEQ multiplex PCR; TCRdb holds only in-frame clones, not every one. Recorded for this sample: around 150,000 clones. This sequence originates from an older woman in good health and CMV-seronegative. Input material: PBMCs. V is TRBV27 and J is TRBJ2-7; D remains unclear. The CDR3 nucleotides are TGTGCCAGCAGTTTAAACGGGTCCCCCGGGTCCTACGAGCAGTACTTC. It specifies CASSLNGSPGSYEQYF.